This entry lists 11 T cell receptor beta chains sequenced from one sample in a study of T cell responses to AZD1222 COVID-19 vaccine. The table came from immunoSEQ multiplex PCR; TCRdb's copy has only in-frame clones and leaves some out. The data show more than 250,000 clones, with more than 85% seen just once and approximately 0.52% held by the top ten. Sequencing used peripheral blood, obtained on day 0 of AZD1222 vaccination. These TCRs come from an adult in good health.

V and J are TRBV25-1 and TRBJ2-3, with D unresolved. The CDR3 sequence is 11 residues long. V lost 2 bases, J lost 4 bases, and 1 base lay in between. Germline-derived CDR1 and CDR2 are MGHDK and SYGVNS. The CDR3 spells CASSEADTQYF. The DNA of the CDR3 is TGTGCCAGCAGTGAAGCAGATACGCAGTATTTT. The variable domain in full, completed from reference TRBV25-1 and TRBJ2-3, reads EADIYQTPRYLVIGTGKKITLECSQTMGHDKMYWYQQDPGMELHLIHYSYGVNSTEKGDLSSESTVSRIRTEHFPLTLESARPSHTSQYLCASSEADTQYFGPGTRLTVL.

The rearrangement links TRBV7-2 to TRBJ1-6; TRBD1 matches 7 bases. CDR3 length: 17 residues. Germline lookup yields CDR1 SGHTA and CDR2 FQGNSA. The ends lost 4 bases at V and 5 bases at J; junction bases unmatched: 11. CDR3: CASSYLRGGQHNSPLHF. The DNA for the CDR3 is TGTGCCAGCAGCTACCTCCGGGGGGGACAGCATAATTCACCCCTCCACTTT. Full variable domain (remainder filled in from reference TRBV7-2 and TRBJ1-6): GAGVSQSPSNKVTEKGKDVELRCDPISGHTALYWYRQSLGQGLEFLIYFQGNSAPDKSGLPSDRFSAERTGGSVSTLTIQRTQQEDSAVYLCASSYLRGGQHNSPLHFGNGTRLTVT.

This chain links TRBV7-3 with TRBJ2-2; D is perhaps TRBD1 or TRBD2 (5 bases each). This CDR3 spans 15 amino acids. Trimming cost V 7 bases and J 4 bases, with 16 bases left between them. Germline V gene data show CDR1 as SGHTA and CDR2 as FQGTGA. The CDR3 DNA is TGTGCCAGCACCTCGACCGCCGGGACCACCGGGGAGCTGTTTTTT. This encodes CASTSTAGTTGELFF.

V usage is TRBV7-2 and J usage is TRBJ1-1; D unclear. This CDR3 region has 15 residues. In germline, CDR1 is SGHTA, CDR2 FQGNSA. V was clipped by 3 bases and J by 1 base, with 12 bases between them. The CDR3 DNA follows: TGTGCCAGCAGCTTGGACCGAGTAAAGAACACTGAAGCTTTCTTT. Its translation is CASSLDRVKNTEAFF.

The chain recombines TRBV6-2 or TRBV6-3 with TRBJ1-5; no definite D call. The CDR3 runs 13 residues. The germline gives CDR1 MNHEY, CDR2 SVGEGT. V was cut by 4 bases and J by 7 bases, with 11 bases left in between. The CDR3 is CASSSQIRQPQHF. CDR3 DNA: TGTGCCAGCAGTTCCCAAATCAGACAGCCCCAGCATTTT.

CDR3 region: CASSIQPGANTEAFF. The CDR3 region has the DNA TGTGCCAGCAGCATTCAACCGGGGGCTAACACTGAAGCTTTCTTT. V is TRBV5-4 and J is TRBJ1-1, with TRBD1 as a possible D gene (6 bases). The length of the CDR3 is 15 residues. Germline loops: CDR1 SGHNT, CDR2 YYREEE (reference sequence). Trimming took off 4 bases at V and 2 bases at J, with 15 bases between the two ends.

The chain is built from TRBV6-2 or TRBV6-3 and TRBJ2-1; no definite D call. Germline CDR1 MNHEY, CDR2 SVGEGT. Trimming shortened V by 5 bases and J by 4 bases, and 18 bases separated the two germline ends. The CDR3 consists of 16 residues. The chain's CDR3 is CASSQPRGDLYNEQFF. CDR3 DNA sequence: TGTGCCAGCAGTCAACCACGAGGCGACCTTTACAATGAGCAGTTCTTC.

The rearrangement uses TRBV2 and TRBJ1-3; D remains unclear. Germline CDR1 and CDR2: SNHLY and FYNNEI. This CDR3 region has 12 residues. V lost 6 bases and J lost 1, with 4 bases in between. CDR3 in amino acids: CASRGSGNTIYF. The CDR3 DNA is TGTGCCAGCAGGGGTTCTGGAAACACCATATATTTT. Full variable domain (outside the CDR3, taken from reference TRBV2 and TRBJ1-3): EPEVTQTPSHQVTQMGQEVILRCVPISNHLYFYWYRQILGQKVEFLVSFYNNEISEKSEIFDDQFSVERPDGSNFTLKIRSTKLEDSAMYFCASRGSGNTIYFGEGSWLTVV.

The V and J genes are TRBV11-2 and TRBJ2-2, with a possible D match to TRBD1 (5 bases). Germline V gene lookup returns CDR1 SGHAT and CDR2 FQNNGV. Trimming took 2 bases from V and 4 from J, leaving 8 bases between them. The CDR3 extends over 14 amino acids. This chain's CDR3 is CASSLQGATGELFF. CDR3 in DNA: TGTGCCAGCAGCTTACAAGGGGCCACCGGGGAGCTGTTTTTT.

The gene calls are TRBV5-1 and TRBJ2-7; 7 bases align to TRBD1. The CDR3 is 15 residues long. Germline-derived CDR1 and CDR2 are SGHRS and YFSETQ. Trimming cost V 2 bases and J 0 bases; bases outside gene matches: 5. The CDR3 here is CASSFGTVFSYEQYF. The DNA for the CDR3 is TGCGCCAGCAGCTTCGGGACAGTCTTCTCCTACGAGCAGTACTTC.

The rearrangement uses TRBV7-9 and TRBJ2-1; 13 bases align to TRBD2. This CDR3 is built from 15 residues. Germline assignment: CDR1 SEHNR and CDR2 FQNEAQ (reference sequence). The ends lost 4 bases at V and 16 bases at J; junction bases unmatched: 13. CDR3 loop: CASSSNGLAGAGEFF. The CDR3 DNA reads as TGTGCCAGCAGCTCCAATGGACTAGCGGGAGCCGGTGAATTCTTC.